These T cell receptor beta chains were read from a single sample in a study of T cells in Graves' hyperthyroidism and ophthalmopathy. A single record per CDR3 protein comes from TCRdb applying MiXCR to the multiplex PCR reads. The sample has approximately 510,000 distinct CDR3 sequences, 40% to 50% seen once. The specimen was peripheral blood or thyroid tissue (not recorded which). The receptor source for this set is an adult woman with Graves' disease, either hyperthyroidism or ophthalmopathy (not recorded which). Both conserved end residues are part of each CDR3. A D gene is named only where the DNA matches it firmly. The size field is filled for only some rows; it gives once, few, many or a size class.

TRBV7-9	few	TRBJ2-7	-	CASSLVRGNYEQYF	TGTGCCAGCAGTTTAGTCCGGGGTAACTACGAGCAGTACTTC
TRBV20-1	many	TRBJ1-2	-	CSARGEAGYGYTF	TGCAGTGCTAGAGGGGAGGCAGGGTATGGCTACACCTTC
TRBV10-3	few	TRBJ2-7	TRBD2	CAISEILALGAYEQYF	TGTGCCATCAGTGAAATACTAGCGCTTGGAGCCTACGAGCAGTACTTC
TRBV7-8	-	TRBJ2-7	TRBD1	CASSLGQGARGEQCF	TGTGCCAGCAGCCTGGGACAGGGAGCACGAGGCGAGCAGTGCTTC
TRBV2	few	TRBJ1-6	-	CASSPGVWNSPLHF	TGTGCCAGCAGTCCAGGGGTTTGGAATTCACCCCTCCACTTT
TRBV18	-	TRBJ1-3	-	CASSPWGIGNTIYF	TGTGCCAGCTCACCTTGGGGAATTGGAAACACCATATATTTT
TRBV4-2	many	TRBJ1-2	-	CASSQDRGDGYTF	TGTGCCAGCAGCCAAGATAGGGGCGATGGCTACACCTTC
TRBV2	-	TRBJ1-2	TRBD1	CASSEPGQGASGYTF	TGTGCCAGCAGTGAACCGGGACAGGGGGCTTCTGGCTACACCTTC
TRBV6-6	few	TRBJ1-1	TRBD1	CASSRDRGAEGAFF	TGTGCCAGCAGCCGTGACAGGGGGGCGGAGGGAGCTTTCTTT
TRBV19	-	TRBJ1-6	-	CASSPRDTNSPLHF	TGTGCCAGTAGTCCCCGGGACACCAATTCACCCCTCCACTTT
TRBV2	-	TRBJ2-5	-	CASFQGQETQYF	TGTGCCAGCTTCCAGGGACAAGAGACCCAGTACTTC
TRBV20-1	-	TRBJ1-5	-	CSASTGRGSNQPQHF	TGCAGTGCTAGTACCGGGAGGGGTAGCAATCAGCCCCAGCATTTT
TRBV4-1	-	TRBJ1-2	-	CASSPWWGYGYTF	TGCGCCAGCAGCCCATGGTGGGGGTATGGCTACACCTTC
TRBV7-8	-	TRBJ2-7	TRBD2	CASSLAFQRGPYEQYF	TGTGCCAGCAGCTTAGCGTTCCAGCGGGGACCCTACGAGCAGTACTTC
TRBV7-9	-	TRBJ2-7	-	CASSPLTGKSPYEQYF	TGTGCCAGCAGCCCACTCACGGGGAAGAGCCCCTACGAGCAGTACTTC
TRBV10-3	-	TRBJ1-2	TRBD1	CAIRGQGGSDGYTF	TGTGCCATCCGGGGACAGGGAGGGTCGGATGGCTACACCTTC
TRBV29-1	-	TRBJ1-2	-	CSVPEGRGVDYGYTF	TGCAGCGTTCCAGAGGGTAGGGGTGTGGACTATGGCTACACCTTC
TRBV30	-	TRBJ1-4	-	CAWSGGATNEKLFF	TGTGCCTGGAGCGGCGGGGCAACTAATGAAAAACTGTTTTTT
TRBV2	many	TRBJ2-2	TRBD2	CASSGTSLNTGELFF	TGTGCCAGCAGTGGGACTAGCCTAAACACCGGGGAGCTGTTTTTT
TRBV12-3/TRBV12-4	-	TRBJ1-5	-	CASSSLNNQPQHF	TGTGCCAGCAGTTCCCTGAACAATCAGCCCCAGCATTTT
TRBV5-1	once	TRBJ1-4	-	CASKRGDEKLFF	TGCGCCAGCAAACGTGGGGATGAAAAACTGTTTTTT
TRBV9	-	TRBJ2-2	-	CASSVAPGELFF	TGTGCCAGCAGCGTAGCACCCGGGGAGCTGTTTTTT
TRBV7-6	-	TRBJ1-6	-	CASSLAHNSPLHF	TGTGCCAGCAGCTTAGCGCATAATTCACCCCTCCACTTT
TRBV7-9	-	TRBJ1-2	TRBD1	CASSHRDRGRAYGYTF	TGTGCCAGCAGCCACCGGGACAGGGGGCGCGCCTATGGCTACACCTTC
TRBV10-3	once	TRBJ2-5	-	CAISEQKNQETQYF	TGTGCCATCAGCGAACAGAAGAATCAAGAGACCCAGTACTTC
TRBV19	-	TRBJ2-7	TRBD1	CASRMGQGAYEQYF	TGTGCCAGTAGGATGGGACAGGGGGCCTACGAGCAGTACTTC
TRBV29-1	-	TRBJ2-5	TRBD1	CSLAGTAQETQYF	TGCAGCTTGGCCGGGACAGCACAAGAGACCCAGTACTTC
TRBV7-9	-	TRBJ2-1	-	CASSQGNFNEQFF	TGTGCCAGCAGCCAGGGGAACTTCAATGAGCAGTTCTTC
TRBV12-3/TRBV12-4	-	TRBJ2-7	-	CASSLRVSAYEQYF	TGTGCCAGCAGCTTACGGGTTTCCGCCTACGAGCAGTACTTC
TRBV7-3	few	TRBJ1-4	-	CASSQISGIGEKLFF	TGTGCCAGCAGCCAAATTTCAGGGATCGGTGAAAAACTGTTTTTT
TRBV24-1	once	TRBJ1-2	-	CATSAGTANYGYTF	TGTGCCACCAGCGCCGGGACCGCTAACTATGGCTACACCTTC
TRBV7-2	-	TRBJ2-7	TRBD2	CASAKTSGGLGYEQYF	TGTGCCAGCGCGAAAACTAGCGGGGGTCTGGGGTACGAGCAGTACTTC
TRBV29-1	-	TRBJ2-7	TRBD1	CSVYGQAYEQYF	TGCAGCGTTTACGGACAGGCATACGAGCAGTACTTC
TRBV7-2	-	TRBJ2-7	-	CASSLRGRGLDEQYF	TGTGCCAGCAGCTTGAGGGGCCGGGGGCTCGACGAGCAGTACTTC
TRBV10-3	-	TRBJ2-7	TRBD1	CAISDNTGTGSYEQYF	TGTGCCATCAGCGATAATACCGGGACAGGGTCCTACGAGCAGTACTTC